The source of this TCR beta chain is a study of spatial heterogeneity in lung cancer (dated by TCRdb to about 2019). Regarding the research as a whole: More beta-chain than alpha-chain transcripts were consistently detected, likely reflecting higher beta-chain transcript abundance. In the raw uncorrected reads, each unique combination of TCR and UMI appeared more than ten times on average. In non-small cell lung cancer, the study made a quantitative comparison of TCR alpha and beta repertoires among multiple tumor regions, matched nontumor lung and blood. The study linked features of the TCR repertoire to counts of nonsynonymous mutations, which were determined by whole-exome sequencing of tumor tissue. At surgery, both alpha and beta chains were TCR-sequenced in 200 to 250 tumor regions, roughly 64 matched nontumor lung samples and a few dozen PBMC samples.

On the study overall, not on this receptor specifically: Ubiquitous expanded tumor TCRs showed up in blood more often at tumor resection than at routine follow-up. Confirming at a functional level the hypothesis that regional TCRs recognize regional mutations was considered to require additional single-cell paired TCR alpha and beta sequencing.

The sample's time point label, decoded: sample taken at primary tumor resection. Whole RNA extracted from tumor and nontumor lung tissue, or from cryopreserved PBMC samples, was used for TCR sequencing without cell sorting. The donors were about 65 patients from the lung TRACERx cohort who had early-stage, untreated non-small cell lung cancer. Only patients with enough RNA available from two or more tumor regions were chosen for TCR sequencing. To prepare the library, 5' RACE was applied. Sequencing instrument: NextSeq 500. To allow correction of PCR and sequencing errors, the TCR library protocol tagged every TCR cDNA molecule with a unique molecular identifier. The authors' analysis ran thus. Decombinator tools were used for TCR identification, UMI-based error correction and CDR3 extraction. Expanded TCRs were defined as those above a frequency of 2 per 1,000, corresponding to the top 1% of the tumor frequency distribution. Renyi diversity was computed with the R vegan package after each repertoire had been subsampled 100 times to 5,000 TCRs. To build CDR3 similarity networks, amino acid triplet string-kernel similarity was used, and CDR3s were connected when their pairwise similarity was above 0.82. TCRdb applied fastp at Q25 and MiXCR to the public reads, then kept only in-frame beta chains. Every distinct CDR3 protein forms one entry, paired with its most common genes and DNA. The V and J calls and clone size are TCRdb's, not the authors'. The sample yields 75,000 to 85,000 distinct CDR3 sequences; approximately 20% were counted once. Clones ranked in the top ten supply roughly 6% of the sample.

Trimming removed 0 bases from V and 2 bases from J, leaving 14 bases between the germline ends. Reading from cysteine to phenylalanine, the CDR3 counts 17 amino acids. CDR3 DNA is the only sequence kept; it has 51 bases, read in frame from the first base. CDR1 is given as MNHNY and CDR2 as SVGAGI, both from the germline V gene (reference sequence). This clonotype was counted between two and nine times. This receptor's antigen is unknown. Per-base qualities were not stored, and no clone one base away is much larger. The material sequenced was PBMCs, taken at surgery. This sequence originates from a male donor with early-stage non-small cell lung cancer. The sequence is built from TRBV6-6 and TRBJ1-5; possibly the D gene is TRBD1, per 5 matching bases. Read as DNA, the sequence is TGTGCCAGCAGTTACTCTGAGGGGAGTGTGCGCAATCAGCCCCAGCATTTT. The encoded protein is CASSYSEGSVRNQPQHF.